Shown below are 9 T cell receptor beta chains from a single sample sequenced in a study of blood T cell repertoires in COVID-19. Data came from immunoSEQ multiplex PCR; TCRdb stores just in-frame clones and leaves some out. The repertoire holds nearly 350,000 clones, with about 90% as singletons. The sample comprised PBMCs or T cells enriched from blood (not recorded which). The source of these receptors is a woman aged 30 to 39 who had recovered from COVID-19.

The sample holds one count of this clone. This sequence joins TRBV7-9 and TRBJ1-6; the match to TRBD1 covers 10 bases. The CDR3 length is 17 residues. Per germline, CDR1 SEHNR and CDR2 FQNEAQ (reference sequence). J lost 7 bases, V lost 1 base, and 7 bases had no gene match. DNA of the CDR3: TGTGCCAGCAGCTTAGGGTCTCGGACAGGGGGAAATTCACCCCTCCACTTT. Translation: CASSLGSRTGGNSPLHF.

The J gene is TRBJ2-7, the V gene TRBV7-6; TRBD1 matches 8 bases. The J segment lost 0 bases and the V segment lost 5 bases, leaving 3 bases of the junction unmatched. Germline V CDR1 and CDR2: SGHVS, FNYEAQ. The CDR3 sequence is 14 residues long. The DNA of the CDR3 is TGTGCCAGCAGCCTGGACAGGGACTCCTACGAGCAGTACTTC. Translating gives CASSLDRDSYEQYF. Full variable domain (remainder filled in from reference TRBV7-6 and TRBJ2-7): GAGVSQSPRYKVTKRGQDVALRCDPISGHVSLYWYRQALGQGPEFLTYFNYEAQQDKSGLPNDRFSAERPEGSISTLTIQRTEQRDSAMYRCASSLDRDSYEQYFGPGTRLTVT.

The V call is TRBV19, the J call TRBJ2-3, with D perhaps matching TRBD1 (6 bases). V was trimmed by 0 bases and J by 4 bases, leaving 8 bases between them. The CDR3 is 14 residues long. The V gene's germline CDR1 is LNHDA and CDR2 SQIVND (reference sequence). CDR3 residues: CASSIEGGADTQYF. The CDR3 DNA is TGTGCCAGTAGTATAGAAGGGGGTGCAGATACGCAGTATTTT.

The chain joins TRBV2 to TRBJ1-1; 8 bases fit TRBD1. Germline CDR1 is SNHLY and CDR2 is FYNNEI. CDR3 length equals 16 residues. The J segment lost 0 bases and the V segment lost 6 bases, leaving 9 bases of the junction unmatched. The CDR3 DNA sequence: TGTGCCAGCAGGGGGACAGGCCCCTCCATGAACACTGAAGCTTTCTTT. The encoded protein is CASRGTGPSMNTEAFF. The full variable domain, in which reference TRBV2 and TRBJ1-1 provide the parts outside the CDR3, is EPEVTQTPSHQVTQMGQEVILRCVPISNHLYFYWYRQILGQKVEFLVSFYNNEISEKSEIFDDQFSVERPDGSNFTLKIRSTKLEDSAMYFCASRGTGPSMNTEAFFGQGTRLTVV.

This chain links TRBV7-8 with TRBJ1-2, with TRBD1 as a possible D gene (6 bases). This CDR3 is 14 amino acids long. The germline V and J ends were trimmed by 1 base and 7 bases, with 13 bases remaining between them. Per the germline V gene, CDR1 is SGHVS and CDR2 is FQNEAQ. Here the CDR3 DNA reads TGTGCCAGCAGCTTAGGACAGGCGAAGGGTGGCTACACCTTC. It specifies CASSLGQAKGGYTF.

In DNA, the CDR3 is TGTGCCAGTAGGACAGGGGAAGACACCGGGGAGCTGTTTTTT. It specifies CASRTGEDTGELFF. The gene calls are TRBV2 and TRBJ2-2; 9 positions match TRBD1. The CDR3 covers 14 residues. Trimming removed 9 bases from V and 3 bases from J; junction bases left unmatched: 5. Germline CDR1 SNHLY, CDR2 FYNNEI.

Notes on this clone: This specimen includes other DNA sequences encoding the same CDR3. The chain links TRBV28 to TRBJ1-2, with D unclear. This CDR3 spans 13 amino acids. In germline, CDR1 is MDHEN, CDR2 SYDVKM. With 3 bases removed from V and 0 bases from J, the gap between germline ends came to 5 bases. As DNA, the CDR3 is TGTGCCAGCAGTTTTAGAGCTAACTATGGCTACACCTTC. It codes for CASSFRANYGYTF.

The V gene is TRBV19, the J gene TRBJ2-2; a possible D gene is TRBD1 (6 bases). Germline V gene data show CDR1 as LNHDA and CDR2 as SQIVND (reference sequence). There are 13 residues in the CDR3. V was shortened by 8 bases and J by 8 bases, with 15 bases between the two germline ends. The CDR3 reads CASGGQLTGELFF. DNA for the CDR3: TGTGCCAGTGGCGGACAGTTGACAGGGGAGCTGTTTTTT.

This clone has just one count. The chain carries TRBV11-2 and TRBJ1-2; perhaps TRBD1 as D (6 bases). Trimming stripped 1 base from V and 2 bases from J, with 11 bases between. The CDR3 contains 15 residues. Germline V lookup: CDR1 SGHAT, CDR2 FQNNGV. CDR3 DNA: TGTGCCAGCAGCTTAGCTACAGGGAGCAACTATGGCTACACCTTC. Protein product: CASSLATGSNYGYTF.